This T cell receptor beta chain was captured in a study of T cells in Graves' hyperthyroidism and ophthalmopathy (dated by TCRdb to the late 2010s). Turning to the overall study: Peripheral blood samples were taken at initial diagnosis, before any treatment was given. Once sampling was done, hyperthyroidism patients were given methimazole at a starting dose of 30 mg daily, whereas ophthalmopathy patients were given high-dose intravenous methylprednisolone. According to the paper, TCR Vbeta CDR3 sequencing was carried out on about 140 peripheral blood samples, which came from around 43 ophthalmopathy, around 75 hyperthyroidism and some 17 progressor patients. The approximately 100 discovery patients were divided at random into training and test sets in a 7:3 ratio. Prospective prediction of ophthalmopathy was tested in an independent validation cohort consisting of about 19 hyperthyroidism patients and 17 patients who later progressed to ophthalmopathy. In addition, the study compared T-cell repertoires in thyroid tissue and in blood from five to seven Graves' hyperthyroidism patients. TCR V-J signatures able to tell the groups apart were searched for in a discovery cohort of 100 or so patients, of whom 43 had Graves' ophthalmopathy and about 60 had stable Graves' hyperthyroidism. Broader findings and caveats from the paper: Most expanded thyroid clonotypes (frequency above 0.001) were also detected in blood, suggesting blood repertoires may reflect thyroid immune responses. In validation, the model predicted progression to ophthalmopathy a median of approximately 6.3 months before onset, with over 55% sensitivity and roughly 79% specificity. A 13 V-J signature model separated ophthalmopathy from stable hyperthyroidism, with roughly 88% sensitivity and just under 84% specificity in cross-validation and 80%/75% in testing. No statistical method was used to set the sample size in advance, and investigators knew the group allocation.

The TCR beta CDR3 regions were amplified from RNA transcripts. The first round of RT-PCR for the TCR CDR3 was performed with the HTBI primer set and the Qiagen OneStep RT-PCR kit. A second multiplex PCR round built the libraries, followed by size selection and purification. Libraries were sequenced paired-end with 100 bp reads on an Illumina HiSeq2000. Per the source publication's procedure: SOAPnuke was used to process the raw data, with reads discarded if the reads contained adapters or uncalled bases, had a mean Phred below 15, or lacked an exact constant-primer or identifier match. High-quality paired reads were merged using COPE v1.2.5, and each unique nucleotide sequence was defined as a clonotype. MiTCR v1.1 was used to align the clonotypes against IMGT TRBV, TRBD and TRBJ reference segments. Analysis was restricted to V-J combinations with a frequency above 0.0001, which covered over 98% of repertoires. The TCS score was defined as the ratio of F50 (clonal expansion) to E x V (chaos), calculated using BLOSUM62-based TCRdist between CDR3 peptides within each V-J. Welch's t-statistics and random forest reduced 500 to 650 V-J features to 13, which were used in a naive Bayes classifier (R e1071). Clones were called with MiXCR by TCRdb after fastp trimmed the public reads at Q25, and only in-frame beta chains were retained. Each CDR3 protein appears once, grouped with its most common genes and DNA. These V and J calls are TCRdb output, not the study's own analysis. This sample is represented by about 380,000 distinct CDR3 sequences; less than 20% of them were singletons. Over 35% of the sample comes from the top ten.

This clonotype was detected many times. Its specific antigen is unknown. Base qualities are not provided; no much larger clone lies one nucleotide away. V is reduced by 3 bases and J by 5 bases, leaving a spacing of 10 bases between them. Reading from cysteine to phenylalanine, the CDR3 counts 13 amino acids. The entry retains the CDR3 DNA only, 39 bases that are in frame from base 1. CDR1 SGHVS and CDR2 FQNEAQ are derived from the germline V gene. Moderately to severely active disease, a Clinical Activity Score of at least 3, a NOSPECS grade of at least 4, and a duration under 3 months were present in ophthalmopathy patients. Exclusion was applied to patients with uncontrolled infections, other autoimmune diseases, pregnancy or lactation. Diagnoses relied on clinical symptoms, serum thyroxine and TRAb, thyroid ultrasound and orbital computed tomography. PBMCs were isolated from more than 8 ml of fresh peripheral blood by Ficoll-Paque density gradient centrifugation. Trizol reagent was used to extract total RNA, and RNA quality was then checked on an Agilent 2100 Bioanalyzer.

This TCR was sampled from a man younger than 35 with Graves' ophthalmopathy. The V and J genes are TRBV7-8 and TRBJ1-2; a weak D assignment points to TRBD1 (5 bases agree). The specimen sequenced was blood. The CDR3 protein sequence reads: CASSFGTAYGYTF. Here is the DNA: TGTGCCAGCAGCTTCGGGACCGCGTATGGCTACACCTTC.